This entry lists 29 T cell receptor beta chains sequenced from one sample in a study of identifying expanded T cells in peripheral blood. TCRdb keeps only in-frame clones here, not all; method: immunoSEQ multiplex PCR. The top ten hold more than 5.5% of the sample, which has 100,000 or so clones, about 87% seen once. The sequenced sample consisted of blood. These receptors originate from a person aged 18 to 70 in good health.

V is TRBV19 and J is TRBJ1-1, with a weak D call TRBD1 (5 bases). V lost 8 bases to trimming and J lost 3 bases, with 13 bases between them. This CDR3 has 13 residues. CDR1 is LNHDA, CDR2 SQIVND, per germline (reference sequence). CDR3 sequence: CASGRQLDTEAFF. CDR3 nucleotide sequence: TGTGCCAGTGGCCGACAGTTGGACACTGAAGCTTTCTTT.

The chain links TRBV19 to TRBJ2-3, with a weak D call TRBD1 (6 bases). The germline V and J ends were trimmed by 5 bases and 3 bases, with 18 bases remaining between them. CDR3 length equals 16 residues. The germline gives CDR1 LNHDA, CDR2 SQIVND (reference sequence). The CDR3 nucleotides are TGTGCCAGTAGTTCAATGGACAGCCTGTGGACAGATACGCAGTATTTT. Protein sequence: CASSSMDSLWTDTQYF.

V and J are TRBV7-9 and TRBJ2-7, with D tentatively TRBD2 (6 bases). The CDR3 consists of 13 residues. CDR1 is SEHNR and CDR2 is FQNEAQ in the germline V gene (reference sequence). Trimming took 8 bases from V and 3 from J, leaving 14 bases between them. Here the CDR3 reads CASAGTQGYEQYF. DNA for the CDR3: TGTGCCAGCGCCGGGACTCAAGGCTACGAGCAGTACTTC.

The chain carries TRBV13 and TRBJ2-3, with a possible D match to TRBD2 (6 bases). The germline gives CDR1 PRHDT, CDR2 FYEKMQ (reference sequence). V was trimmed by 2 bases and J by 4 bases, leaving 10 bases between them. The CDR3 runs 14 residues. The CDR3 DNA reads as TGTGCCAGCAGCTTAAGGAGGGGCCCAGATACGCAGTATTTT. It translates to CASSLRRGPDTQYF.

The genes are TRBV12-5 and TRBJ1-1; no clear D. Germline V gene lookup returns CDR1 LGHNT and CDR2 FRNRAP. The germline V and J ends were trimmed by 8 bases and 0 bases, with 10 bases remaining between them. CDR3 length: 13 amino acids. The DNA for the CDR3 is TGTGCTAGTCTTAGGAGAATGAACACTGAAGCTTTCTTT. This translates into CASLRRMNTEAFF.

The rearrangement uses TRBV7-2 and TRBJ1-2; D not certain. V was shortened by 8 bases and J by 8 bases, with 15 bases between the two germline ends. The CDR3 is 12 residues long. Germline CDR1 reads SGHTA; CDR2 reads FQGNSA. The CDR3 region is CASRPLGVGYTF. CDR3 coding DNA: TGTGCCAGCCGCCCGCTTGGGGTCGGCTACACCTTC.

The rearrangement links TRBV10-3 to TRBJ1-5; D is uncertain. The CDR3 is made up of 15 amino acids. In germline, CDR1 is ENHRY, CDR2 SYGVKD. Deletions cut 0 bases from V and 5 bases from J, with 11 bases between. CDR3 sequence: CAISESDNKYQPQHF. Written as DNA, the CDR3 is TGTGCCATCAGTGAGTCGGATAACAAGTATCAGCCCCAGCATTTT.

The V gene is TRBV19, the J gene TRBJ2-7, with 8 bases aligning to TRBD1. Germline-derived CDR1 and CDR2 are LNHDA and SQIVND (reference sequence). This CDR3 is built from 14 residues. V dropped 6 bases and J dropped 4; count of bases not matched to a gene: 8. CDR3 region: CASSSGGAGYEQYF. CDR3 nucleotide sequence: TGTGCCAGTAGCTCAGGGGGCGCCGGGTACGAGCAGTACTTC.

The chain has TRBV25-1 and TRBJ1-1; D remains unclear. Trimming removed 6 bases from V and 3 bases from J, with 8 bases in between. CDR1 MGHDK and CDR2 SYGVNS come from the germline V gene. The length of the CDR3 is 12 residues. The CDR3 bases are TGTGCCAGCAGCCAAGGATACACTGAAGCTTTCTTT. Amino acid sequence: CASSQGYTEAFF.

V and J are TRBV5-1 and TRBJ2-6; D remains unclear. Per the germline V gene, CDR1 is SGHRS and CDR2 is YFSETQ. V lost 4 bases and J 0 bases, leaving 11 bases between the germline ends. The CDR3 consists of 16 residues. CDR3 sequence (DNA): TGCGCCAGCAGCCCTGATCACCTCTCTGGGGCCAACGTCCTGACTTTC. Encoded protein: CASSPDHLSGANVLTF.

The chain recombines TRBV5-4 with TRBJ2-1, with unresolved D. Germline-derived CDR1 and CDR2 are SGHNT and YYREEE (reference sequence). The length of the CDR3 is 15 residues. The V and J ends lost 0 bases and 0 bases respectively, with 7 bases between them. The CDR3 nucleotides read TGTGCCAGCAGCTTGGGACCGGACTCCTACAATGAGCAGTTCTTC. Protein product: CASSLGPDSYNEQFF.

The chain uses TRBV5-4 and TRBJ2-6; D not certain. V lost 5 bases and J 2 bases, leaving 5 bases between the germline ends. The CDR3 has 13 amino acids. Germline V CDR1 and CDR2: SGHNT, YYREEE (reference sequence). This CDR3 is CASRGPGANVLTF. In DNA form, the CDR3 reads TGTGCCAGCAGAGGGCCTGGGGCCAACGTCCTGACTTTC. Looking up the rest from reference TRBV5-4 and TRBJ2-6 gives the full variable domain: ETGVTQSPTHLIKTRGQQVTLRCSSQSGHNTVSWYQQALGQGPQFIFQYYREEENGRGNFPPRFSGLQFPNYSSELNVNALELDDSALYLCASRGPGANVLTFGAGSRLTVL.

This clone was seen once. This rearrangement joins TRBV29-1 to TRBJ2-1; no definite D call. The CDR3 spans 18 residues. Germline-derived CDR1 and CDR2 are SQVTM and ANQGSEA. Deletions cut 5 bases from V and 0 bases from J, with 23 bases between. The CDR3 DNA sequence: TGCAGCGTTAAAAAGCCCCCCAAAAATACTCCCTCCTACAATGAGCAGTTCTTC. Translated, it gives CSVKKPPKNTPSYNEQFF.

This CDR3 is CASKNGMNTGELFF. The CDR3 nucleotides are TGTGCCAGCAAGAACGGAATGAACACCGGGGAGCTGTTTTTT. The chain joins TRBV25-1 to TRBJ2-2, with unresolved D. V was clipped by 7 bases and J by 1 base, with 10 bases between them. Per the germline V gene, CDR1 is MGHDK and CDR2 is SYGVNS. The CDR3 runs 14 residues.

The chain couples TRBV29-1 to TRBJ1-1; D possibly corresponds to TRBD1 (6 bases). The CDR3 has 15 amino acids. Between the trimmed V and J ends, which lost 1 base and 5 bases, there was a span of 17 bases. Germline CDR1 SQVTM, CDR2 ANQGSEA. This CDR3 reads CSVEGVTGPGTEAFF. Here the CDR3 DNA reads TGCAGCGTTGAAGGGGTAACAGGGCCGGGGACTGAAGCTTTCTTT.

The chain recombines TRBV11-2 with TRBJ2-6; the match to TRBD1 covers 9 bases. V dropped 4 bases and J dropped 4; count of bases not matched to a gene: 8. CDR1 and CDR2 from the germline V gene are SGHAT and FQNNGV. This CDR3 has 17 amino acids. For the CDR3, the DNA is TGTGCCAGCAGCTCGGGGACAGGGCTGTCCGGGGCCAACGTCCTGACTTTC. Translated: CASSSGTGLSGANVLTF.

The genes are TRBV6-1 and TRBJ1-1, with D unclear. Trimming removed 7 bases from V and 2 bases from J, with 14 bases in between. This CDR3 is built from 14 residues. CDR1 is MNHNS and CDR2 is SASEGT in the germline V gene. This CDR3 reads CASNLAIINTEAFF. DNA of the CDR3: TGTGCCAGCAACCTTGCCATCATAAACACTGAAGCTTTCTTT.

The V and J genes are TRBV6-5 and TRBJ1-6, with 8 bases that match TRBD1. The CDR3 has 16 residues. The ends lost 2 bases at V and 8 bases at J; junction bases unmatched: 8. Per the germline V gene, CDR1 is MNHEY and CDR2 is SVGAGI. The chain's CDR3 is CASSYQLQGGHSPLHF. In DNA, the CDR3 is TGTGCCAGCAGTTACCAACTACAGGGGGGGCATTCACCCCTCCACTTT.

The chain has TRBV29-1 and TRBJ2-2; 10 bases align to TRBD1. Germline values: CDR1 SQVTM, CDR2 ANQGSEA. The CDR3 is made up of 16 amino acids. V was clipped by 6 bases and J by 9 bases; unmatched bases: 16. CDR3 DNA: TGCAGCGTGGCCGGACAGGGGGAGGAGGGCCGCCGGGAGCTGTTTTTT. It yields the protein CSVAGQGEEGRRELFF.

CDR3 sequence reads: CASSDLLWTREANTEAFF. The CDR3 nucleotides are TGTGCCAGCAGCGACCTATTATGGACCAGAGAAGCAAACACTGAAGCTTTCTTT. The chain combines TRBV27 with TRBJ1-1, with D uncertain. The germline V gene encodes CDR1 MNHEY and CDR2 SMNVEV (reference sequence). The V end was cut by 6 bases, the J end by 2 bases, with 25 bases between. The CDR3 is 18 residues long.

This clone has a single count. V gene TRBV15 combines with J gene TRBJ2-3, with D unresolved. CDR3 size: 15 residues. Trimming left V 6 bases short and J 1 base short, with 14 bases between. The germline CDR1 and CDR2 sequences are LNHNV and YYDKDF (reference sequence). This chain's CDR3 is CATSLVRSGTDTQYF. In DNA, the CDR3 is TGTGCCACCAGTTTAGTTAGGTCGGGCACAGATACGCAGTATTTT.

V and J are TRBV7-9 and TRBJ2-2; perhaps TRBD1 as D (6 bases). The germline V gene has CDR1 SEHNR and CDR2 FQNEAQ (reference sequence). Trimming stripped 6 bases from V and 4 bases from J, with 18 bases between. The length of the CDR3 is 16 residues. In DNA, the CDR3 is TGTGCCAGCAGTTATTCTACAGGGTCGGGCACCGGGGAGCTGTTTTTT. Protein product: CASSYSTGSGTGELFF.

The J gene is TRBJ1-5, the V gene TRBV5-1; TRBD1 is a possible D gene (5 bases). Trimming removed 4 bases from V and 1 base from J, with 12 bases in between. The CDR3 loop spans 15 amino acids. The germline CDR1 and CDR2 sequences are SGHRS and YFSETQ. CDR3 DNA: TGCGCCAGCAGCAAAGACAGACAAAGCAATCAGCCCCAGCATTTT. Its translation is CASSKDRQSNQPQHF.

The J gene is TRBJ1-3, the V gene TRBV20-1; no clear D. Germline loops: CDR1 DFQATT, CDR2 SNEGSKA (reference sequence). CDR3 length: 11 residues. The V end was cut by 5 bases, the J end by 4 bases, with 6 bases between. CDR3 bases: TGCAGTGCTTTTATCGGAAACACCATATATTTT. As protein: CSAFIGNTIYF.

This clone was seen a single time. The chain is built from TRBV11-2 and TRBJ1-1; D remains ambiguous. Trimming took 2 bases from V and 1 from J, leaving 8 bases between them. CDR1 is SGHAT, CDR2 FQNNGV, per germline. The CDR3 length is 14 residues. CDR3 nucleotide sequence: TGTGCCAGCAGCTTATACGGTAGGAACACTGAAGCTTTCTTT. It codes for CASSLYGRNTEAFF.

The chain is built from TRBV7-9 and TRBJ1-2, with TRBD1 matching over 12 bases. V dropped 5 bases and J dropped 4; count of bases not matched to a gene: 8. The CDR3 contains 16 residues. Germline lookup yields CDR1 SEHNR and CDR2 FQNEAQ (reference sequence). The CDR3: CASSRRDRGRGYGYTF. Written as DNA, the CDR3 is TGTGCCAGCAGCCGCCGGGACAGGGGGCGAGGCTATGGCTACACCTTC.

This rearrangement joins TRBV18 to TRBJ1-2; the D is unclear. V was pared by 1 base and J by 6 bases, with 12 bases between. Germline V gene lookup returns CDR1 KGHSH and CDR2 LQKENI. This CDR3 comprises 14 residues. CDR3 sequence: CASSPRPGSNGYTF. The CDR3 region has the DNA TGTGCCAGCTCACCACGCCCCGGGTCAAATGGCTACACCTTC.

The chain joins TRBV18 to TRBJ2-2, with a tentative D call TRBD1 (5 bases). This CDR3 has 18 amino acids. Germline V gene data show CDR1 as KGHSH and CDR2 as LQKENI. Trimming cost V 3 bases and J 1 base, with 18 bases left between them. The CDR3 protein is CASSPIRGNLLNTGELFF. For the CDR3, the DNA is TGTGCCAGCTCACCGATAAGGGGCAACCTACTGAACACCGGGGAGCTGTTTTTT. Looking up the rest from reference TRBV18 and TRBJ2-2 gives the full variable domain: NAGVMQNPRHLVRRRGQEARLRCSPMKGHSHVYWYRQLPEEGLKFMVYLQKENIIDESGMPKERFSAEFPKEGPSILRIQQVVRGDSAAYFCASSPIRGNLLNTGELFFGEGSRLTVL.

This clone was seen a few times. V gene TRBV11-2 combines with J gene TRBJ2-7, with TRBD2 matching over 7 bases. V trimming: 5 bases; J trimming: 0 bases; junction bases outside the gene matches: 7. Germline lookup yields CDR1 SGHAT and CDR2 FQNNGV. The CDR3 is 15 residues long. For the CDR3, the DNA is TGTGCCAGCAGCCAAAGAAGCGGGATCTCCTACGAGCAGTACTTC. Encoded protein: CASSQRSGISYEQYF.